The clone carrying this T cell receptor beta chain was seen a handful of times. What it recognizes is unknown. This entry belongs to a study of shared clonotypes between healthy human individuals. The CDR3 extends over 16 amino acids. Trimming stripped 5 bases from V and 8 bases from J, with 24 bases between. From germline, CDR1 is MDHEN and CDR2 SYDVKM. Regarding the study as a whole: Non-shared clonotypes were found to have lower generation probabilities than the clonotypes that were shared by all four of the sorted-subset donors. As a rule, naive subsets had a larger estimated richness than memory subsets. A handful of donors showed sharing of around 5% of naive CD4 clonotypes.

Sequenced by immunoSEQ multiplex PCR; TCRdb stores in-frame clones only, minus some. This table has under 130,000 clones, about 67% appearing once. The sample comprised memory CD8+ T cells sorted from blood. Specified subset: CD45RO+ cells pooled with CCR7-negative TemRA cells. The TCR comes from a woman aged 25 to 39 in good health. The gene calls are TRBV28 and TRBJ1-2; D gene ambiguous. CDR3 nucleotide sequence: TGTGCCAGCAGTCCCGTTCCCACTTTCACCCTTCGGGGCTACACCTTC. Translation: CASSPVPTFTLRGYTF.